These 30 T cell receptor beta chains were all obtained from the same sample, sequenced in a study of technical replicates of blood from a few donors. Sequenced by immunoSEQ multiplex PCR; TCRdb stores in-frame clones only, minus some. Of fewer than 60,000 clones listed, roughly 95% are singletons. The sequencing input was PBMCs. The receptors shown here come from a human donor in good health. Some clones in this sample may be carry-over from other donors' samples.

This chain uses TRBV6-5 with TRBJ2-7, with TRBD1 matching 8 bases. The CDR3 is 14 residues long. Unmatched junction bases numbered 2, after V lost 0 bases and J lost 4 bases. The V gene's germline CDR1 is MNHEY and CDR2 SVGAGI. CDR3 coding DNA: TGTGCCAGCAGTTACTCCCAGGGGGCTTACGAGCAGTACTTC. Protein sequence: CASSYSQGAYEQYF.

The rearrangement links TRBV9 to TRBJ2-1; a weak D match, TRBD2 (6 bases). V was clipped by 4 bases and J by 7 bases, with 12 bases between them. CDR3 length equals 13 residues. The germline V gene encodes CDR1 SGDLS and CDR2 YYNGEE. The CDR3 loop is CASSPGVGNEQFF. The CDR3 region has the DNA TGTGCCAGCAGCCCGGGGGTGGGGAATGAGCAGTTCTTC.

The gene calls are TRBV27 and TRBJ2-7, with 8 bases identical to TRBD2. From germline, CDR1 is MNHEY and CDR2 SMNVEV (reference sequence). With V trimmed by 3 bases and J by 2 bases, 3 bases remained unmatched. CDR3 length: 14 amino acids. The CDR3: CASSLLAGTYEQYF. CDR3 DNA: TGTGCCAGCAGTTTGTTAGCGGGAACCTACGAGCAGTACTTC.

The chain links TRBV4-3 to TRBJ2-5; 8 bases fit TRBD2. The trim removed 0 bases at V and 9 bases at J, leaving 15 bases unmatched. Germline loops: CDR1 LGHNA, CDR2 YSLEER. This CDR3 has 17 amino acids. The CDR3 DNA follows: TGCGCCAGCAGCCAAGATCGCGGGAGCGGGGGCCTTCGGGCCCAGTACTTC. Its protein product is CASSQDRGSGGLRAQYF.

CDR3 nucleotide sequence: TGTGCCAGCAGCCAACAAGCAGGGGCGGCCTACGAGCAGTACTTC. This encodes CASSQQAGAAYEQYF. The rearrangement joins TRBV4-2 to TRBJ2-7; possible D gene TRBD1, 6 bases. The CDR3 is made up of 15 amino acids. Germline loops: CDR1 LGHNA, CDR2 YNFKEQ. Deletions cut 2 bases from V and 2 bases from J, with 13 bases between.

The CDR3 DNA is TGTGCCAGCAGCGCACAGGCGGCTGGGGCCAACGTCCTGACTTTC. Encoded protein: CASSAQAAGANVLTF. J is TRBJ2-6 and V is TRBV9; a possible D gene is TRBD1 (5 bases). The CDR3 runs 15 residues. Trimming cost V 3 bases and J 2 bases, with 9 bases left between them. Germline lookup yields CDR1 SGDLS and CDR2 YYNGEE.

The V gene is TRBV7-2, the J gene TRBJ2-5; TRBD2 aligns across 9 bases. The length of the CDR3 is 16 residues. CDR1 and CDR2 (germline): SGHTA, FQGNSA. V lost 5 bases to trimming and J lost 2 bases; unmatched junction nucleotides: 9. CDR3 nucleotides: TGTGCCAGCAGCCGGAGCGCGGGGGGGCAACAAGAGACCCAGTACTTC. Protein sequence: CASSRSAGGQQETQYF.

The chain links TRBV5-1 to TRBJ1-6; 10 nucleotides align to TRBD1. The CDR3 is made up of 15 amino acids. Trimming took 1 base from V and 7 from J; bases not matched to a gene: 2. In germline, CDR1 is SGHRS, CDR2 YFSETQ. This CDR3 reads CASSLLGQGNSPLHF. CDR3 bases: TGCGCCAGCAGCTTGTTGGGACAGGGGAATTCACCCCTCCACTTT.

This rearrangement joins TRBV12-5 to TRBJ1-2; D is possibly TRBD1 (5 bases). Germline V gives CDR1 LGHNT, CDR2 FRNRAP. The CDR3 is 11 amino acids. V was trimmed by 7 bases and J by 8 bases, leaving 11 bases between them. CDR3 amino acids: CASAGGEGYTF. Here the CDR3 DNA reads TGTGCTAGTGCCGGGGGGGAGGGCTACACCTTC.

This sequence joins TRBV4-1 and TRBJ1-4; tentatively, D is TRBD1 (5 bases). Trimming removed 4 bases at V and 5 bases at J, with 17 bases between. The CDR3 length is 16 residues. Germline lookup yields CDR1 MGHRA and CDR2 YSYEKL. The CDR3 region has the DNA TGCGCCAGCAGCCCGGCGGGGTGGGGGGGGAATGAAAAACTGTTTTTT. Translated, it gives CASSPAGWGGNEKLFF.

The gene calls are TRBV30 and TRBJ1-3; no clear D. Trimming left V 3 bases short and J 0 bases short, with 12 bases between. The germline V gene encodes CDR1 GTSNPN and CDR2 SVGIG (reference sequence). The CDR3 has 15 residues. The CDR3 loop reads CAWRACGPSGNTIYF. In DNA form, the CDR3 reads TGTGCCTGGAGGGCCTGCGGCCCCTCTGGAAACACCATATATTTT.

This clone has a handful of counts. The chain uses TRBV5-4 and TRBJ1-4; a weak D match, TRBD1 (5 bases). Germline-derived CDR1 and CDR2 are SGHNT and YYREEE (reference sequence). Trimming shortened V by 4 bases and J by 3 bases, and 16 bases separated the two germline ends. The CDR3 spans 16 residues. This chain's CDR3 is CASSLLAGGANEKLFF. The CDR3 region has the DNA TGTGCCAGCAGCCTTCTTGCTGGGGGGGCTAATGAAAAACTGTTTTTT.

With respect to this clone: One end of the junction is discordant with germline, which a read error may explain. The chain joins TRBV4-1 to TRBJ1-2; a weak D match, TRBD1 (5 bases). CDR3 size: 15 residues. Germline-derived CDR1 and CDR2 are MGHRA and YSYEKL. In DNA form, the CDR3 reads TGCGCCAGCAGCCAAGATCAGACAGATATTAGCCGCTTTCTTTTC. The encoded protein is CASSQDQTDISRFLF.

This clone has just a few counts. The rearrangement links TRBV6-4 to TRBJ2-1, with 10 bases identical to TRBD2. With 3 bases clipped from V and 4 bases from J, the junction kept 3 bases outside the gene matches. The CDR3 is 15 amino acids. CDR1 is MRHNA and CDR2 is SNTAGT in the germline V gene. CDR3 nucleotides: TGTGCCAGCAGTGAACTAGCGGGACAATACAATGAGCAGTTCTTC. Translation: CASSELAGQYNEQFF.

The rearrangement links TRBV30 to TRBJ1-2, with D unclear. There are 13 residues in the CDR3. Germline CDR1 GTSNPN, CDR2 SVGIG (reference sequence). V was clipped by 7 bases and J by 3 bases, with 15 bases between them. The CDR3 nucleotides are TGTGCCTCCCCTAGGGAGGGAGACTATGGCTACACCTTC. Translation: CASPREGDYGYTF.

The gene calls are TRBV5-1 and TRBJ2-2, with 7 bases that match TRBD2. Germline-derived CDR1 and CDR2 are SGHRS and YFSETQ. The V and J ends lost 6 bases and 7 bases, in that order; junction bases with no gene match: 18. CDR3 length: 17 amino acids. The CDR3: CASTINPGLLIGGELFF. For the CDR3, the DNA is TGCGCCAGCACGATAAATCCGGGACTACTAATTGGCGGGGAGCTGTTTTTT.

By share, this clone ranks as large. In the same sample, other DNA sequences code for this CDR3. The chain joins TRBV5-1 to TRBJ1-1, with D possibly being TRBD1 (6 bases). CDR3 size: 14 residues. Germline V gene lookup returns CDR1 SGHRS and CDR2 YFSETQ. With 0 bases removed from V and 3 bases from J, the gap between germline ends came to 9 bases. The CDR3 reads CASSLGGGYTEAFF. DNA for the CDR3: TGCGCCAGCAGCTTGGGAGGGGGATACACTGAAGCTTTCTTT.

V and J are TRBV6-1 and TRBJ2-1, with TRBD2 identical over 9 bases. The CDR3 runs 15 residues. With 2 bases clipped from V and 4 bases from J, the junction kept 3 bases outside the gene matches. Germline CDR1 and CDR2: MNHNS and SASEGT. For the CDR3, the DNA is TGTGCCAGCAGTGAACCGACTAGCGGTTACAATGAGCAGTTCTTC. Its protein is CASSEPTSGYNEQFF.

The rearrangement uses TRBV11-2 and TRBJ1-2, with D perhaps matching TRBD1 (6 bases). The length of the CDR3 is 17 residues. V was clipped by 1 base and J by 7 bases, with 22 bases between them. The V gene's germline CDR1 is SGHAT and CDR2 FQNNGV. The DNA for the CDR3 is TGTGCCAGCAGCTTAGGAGGGTCCGGGACAAATCCATCTGGCTACACCTTC. Translating it yields CASSLGGSGTNPSGYTF.

V is TRBV9 and J is TRBJ2-1; TRBD2 aligns across 8 bases. The length of the CDR3 is 14 residues. Germline CDR1 SGDLS, CDR2 YYNGEE. V shed 0 bases, J shed 8 bases, and the junction held 4 bases outside the gene matches. This chain's CDR3 is CASSVDGGADEQFF. The DNA of the CDR3 is TGTGCCAGCAGCGTAGACGGGGGGGCCGATGAGCAGTTCTTC. Complete variable domain (other parts from reference TRBV9 and TRBJ2-1): DSGVTQTPKHLITATGQRVTLRCSPRSGDLSVYWYQQSLDQGLQFLIQYYNGEERAKGNILERFSAQQFPDLHSELNLSSLELGDSALYFCASSVDGGADEQFFGPGTRLTVL.

J is TRBJ2-3 and V is TRBV18; D is possibly TRBD1 (5 bases). V shed 4 bases and J shed 2 bases, with 10 bases lying between them. Germline V gene data show CDR1 as KGHSH and CDR2 as LQKENI. The CDR3 extends over 14 amino acids. Here the CDR3 reads CASSQQDLTDTQYF. CDR3 sequence (DNA): TGTGCCAGCTCACAACAGGATCTCACAGATACGCAGTATTTT.

The CDR3 DNA reads TGTGCCTGGAGTGTCAGGCTAAAAGAGACCCAGTACTTC. It yields the protein CAWSVRLKETQYF. The V call is TRBV30, the J call TRBJ2-5, with D unresolved. The length of the CDR3 is 13 residues. Germline-derived CDR1 and CDR2 are GTSNPN and SVGIG (reference sequence). Between the trimmed V and J ends, which lost 0 bases and 3 bases, there was a span of 8 bases. Variable domain in full (rest from reference TRBV30 and TRBJ2-5): SQTIHQWPATLVQPVGSPLSLECTVEGTSNPNLYWYRQAAGRGLQLLFYSVGIGQISSEVPQNLSASRPQDRQFILSSKKLLLSDSGFYLCAWSVRLKETQYFGPGTRLLVL.

The rearrangement links TRBV4-1 to TRBJ1-1; 9 positions agree with TRBD1. The CDR3 covers 15 residues. Germline assignment: CDR1 MGHRA and CDR2 YSYEKL. After removal of 5 bases from V and 1 base from J, the junction contained 5 bases not matched to a gene. CDR3 region: CASSTRDRENTEAFF. CDR3 nucleotides: TGCGCCAGCAGCACCCGGGACAGGGAGAACACTGAAGCTTTCTTT.

The V and J genes are TRBV6-1 and TRBJ1-1; D might be TRBD1 (6 bases). Per the germline V gene, CDR1 is MNHNS and CDR2 is SASEGT. Trimming pared 5 bases from V and 6 bases from J, leaving 19 bases between. The CDR3 totals 15 residues. CDR3 amino acids: CASSFPRGARAEAFF. The DNA of the CDR3 is TGTGCCAGCAGTTTCCCCCGGGGGGCGAGGGCTGAAGCTTTCTTT.

The chain has TRBV7-2 and TRBJ2-5; TRBD1 might be the D (6 bases). V lost 1 base to trimming and J lost 5 bases, with 14 bases between them. Germline CDR1 is SGHTA and CDR2 is FQGNSA. This CDR3 is 15 amino acids long. CDR3 bases: TGTGCCAGCAGCTTAGTACCCGGGACATGGGAGACCCAGTACTTC. Translating gives CASSLVPGTWETQYF.

This chain links TRBV7-9 with TRBJ1-4; D may be TRBD1 (5 bases). The germline V gene has CDR1 SEHNR and CDR2 FQNEAQ (reference sequence). V was trimmed by 2 bases and J by 5 bases, leaving 12 bases between them. This CDR3 is built from 15 residues. The CDR3 bases are TGTGCCAGCAGCTTATGGGGCAACCTCAATGAAAAACTGTTTTTT. This sequence encodes CASSLWGNLNEKLFF.

The rearrangement uses TRBV5-1 and TRBJ2-1, with a tentative D call TRBD1 (5 bases). Germline V gene sequence: CDR1 SGHRS, CDR2 YFSETQ. V lost 0 bases and J lost 5, with 12 bases in between. The CDR3 has 15 residues. CDR3: CASSLELGPNNEQFF. The CDR3 nucleotides read TGCGCCAGCAGCTTGGAATTGGGGCCGAACAATGAGCAGTTCTTC. Together with reference TRBV5-1 and TRBJ2-1, the CDR3 gives the full variable domain: KAGVTQTPRYLIKTRGQQVTLSCSPISGHRSVSWYQQTPGQGLQFLFEYFSETQRNKGNFPGRFSGRQFSNSRSEMNVSTLELGDSALYLCASSLELGPNNEQFFGPGTRLTVL.

The gene calls are TRBV7-8 and TRBJ1-1; D possibly corresponds to TRBD1 (5 bases). CDR3 size: 14 residues. Trimming removed 4 bases at V and 0 bases at J, with 9 bases between. The germline CDR1 and CDR2 sequences are SGHVS and FQNEAQ. DNA for the CDR3: TGTGCCAGCAGCTCAACCAGGGTGAACACTGAAGCTTTCTTT. Translation gives CASSSTRVNTEAFF.

J is TRBJ2-3 and V is TRBV5-1, with 14 bases fitting TRBD2. Germline V gene sequence: CDR1 SGHRS, CDR2 YFSETQ. The length of the CDR3 is 18 residues. Germline trimming cut 4 bases from V and 1 base from J; bases unmatched to any gene: 8. CDR3 in amino acids: CASSRLAGGGLGTDTQYF. CDR3 nucleotide sequence: TGCGCCAGCAGCCGACTAGCGGGGGGGGGCCTGGGCACAGATACGCAGTATTTT.

V usage is TRBV5-1 and J usage is TRBJ1-1; no clear D gene. CDR1 is SGHRS and CDR2 is YFSETQ in the germline V gene. V gave up 2 bases and J gave up 2 bases, with 7 bases separating them. CDR3 length: 13 amino acids. CDR3 region: CASSFVFNTEAFF. The CDR3 DNA follows: TGCGCCAGCAGCTTCGTCTTTAACACTGAAGCTTTCTTT. The variable domain in full, with the rest retrieved from reference TRBV5-1 and TRBJ1-1, is KAGVTQTPRYLIKTRGQQVTLSCSPISGHRSVSWYQQTPGQGLQFLFEYFSETQRNKGNFPGRFSGRQFSNSRSEMNVSTLELGDSALYLCASSFVFNTEAFFGQGTRLTVV.